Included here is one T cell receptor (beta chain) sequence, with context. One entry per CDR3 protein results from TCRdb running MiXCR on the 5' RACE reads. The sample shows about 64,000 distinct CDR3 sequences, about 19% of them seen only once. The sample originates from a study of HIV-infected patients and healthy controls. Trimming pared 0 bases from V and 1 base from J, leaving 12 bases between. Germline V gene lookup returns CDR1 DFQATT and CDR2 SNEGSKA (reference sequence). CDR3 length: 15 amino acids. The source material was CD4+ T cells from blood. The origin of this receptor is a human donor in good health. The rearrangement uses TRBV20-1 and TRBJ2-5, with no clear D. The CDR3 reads CSARDSRRSQETQYF. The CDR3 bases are TGCAGTGCTAGAGATTCCAGACGGAGCCAAGAGACCCAGTACTTC.